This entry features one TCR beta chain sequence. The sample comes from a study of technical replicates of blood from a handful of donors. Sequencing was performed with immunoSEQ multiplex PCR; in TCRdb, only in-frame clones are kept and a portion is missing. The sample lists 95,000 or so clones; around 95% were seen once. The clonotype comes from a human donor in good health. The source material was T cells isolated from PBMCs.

The CDR3 DNA reads as TGTGCCAGCAGCTTAGGGGTCGGACAGATCACTGAAGCTTTCTTT. Translated, it gives CASSLGVGQITEAFF. J is TRBJ1-1 and V is TRBV5-4; D might be TRBD1 (6 bases). Germline V gene data show CDR1 as SGHNT and CDR2 as YYREEE (reference sequence). Trimming pared 2 bases from V and 4 bases from J, leaving 15 bases between. The CDR3 extends over 15 amino acids.